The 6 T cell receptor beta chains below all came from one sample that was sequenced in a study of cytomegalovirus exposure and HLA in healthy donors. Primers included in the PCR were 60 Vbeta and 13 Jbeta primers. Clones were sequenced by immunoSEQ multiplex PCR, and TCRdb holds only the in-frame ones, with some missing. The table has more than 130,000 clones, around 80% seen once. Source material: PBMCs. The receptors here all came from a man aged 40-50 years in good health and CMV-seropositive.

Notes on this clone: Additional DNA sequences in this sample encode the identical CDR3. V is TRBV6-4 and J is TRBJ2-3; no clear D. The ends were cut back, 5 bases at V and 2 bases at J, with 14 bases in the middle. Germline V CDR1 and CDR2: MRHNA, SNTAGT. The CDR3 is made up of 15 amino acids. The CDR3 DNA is TGTGCCAGCAGTCAGGCCCGTACCCCCACAGATACGCAGTATTTT. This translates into CASSQARTPTDTQYF.

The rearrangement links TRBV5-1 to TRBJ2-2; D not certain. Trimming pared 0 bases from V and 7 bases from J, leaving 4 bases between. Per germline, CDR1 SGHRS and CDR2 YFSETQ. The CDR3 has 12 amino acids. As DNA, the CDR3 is TGCGCCAGCAGCTTGGTAGACGGGGAGCTGTTTTTT. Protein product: CASSLVDGELFF.

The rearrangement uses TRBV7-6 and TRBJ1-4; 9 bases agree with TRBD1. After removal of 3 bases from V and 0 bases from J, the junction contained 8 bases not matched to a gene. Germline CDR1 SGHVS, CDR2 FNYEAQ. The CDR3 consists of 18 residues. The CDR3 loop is CASSFGTGSPSTNEKLFF. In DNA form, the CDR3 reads TGTGCCAGCAGCTTCGGGACAGGGAGCCCCTCAACTAATGAAAAACTGTTTTTT.

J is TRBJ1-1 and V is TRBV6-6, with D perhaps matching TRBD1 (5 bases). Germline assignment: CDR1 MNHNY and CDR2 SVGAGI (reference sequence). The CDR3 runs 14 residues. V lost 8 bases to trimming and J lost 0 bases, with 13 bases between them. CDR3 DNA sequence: TGTGCCAGCTACTCCGGGGGTCTGAACACTGAAGCTTTCTTT. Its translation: CASYSGGLNTEAFF.

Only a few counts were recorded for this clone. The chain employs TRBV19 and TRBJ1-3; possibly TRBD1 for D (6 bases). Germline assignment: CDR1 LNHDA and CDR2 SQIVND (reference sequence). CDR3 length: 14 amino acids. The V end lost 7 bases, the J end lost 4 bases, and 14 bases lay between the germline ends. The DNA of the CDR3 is TGTGCCAGTAACCCAGGGGCATCAGGAAACACCATATATTTT. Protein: CASNPGASGNTIYF.

The CDR3 loop reads CASTPEGVDTQYF. In DNA, the CDR3 is TGTGCCAGCACCCCTGAGGGGGTGGATACGCAGTATTTT. The chain employs TRBV5-4 and TRBJ2-3; a weak D match, TRBD1 (6 bases). Germline assignment: CDR1 SGHNT and CDR2 YYREEE (reference sequence). This CDR3 has 13 residues. Trimming took 6 bases from V and 6 from J, leaving 14 bases between them.